These 20 T cell receptor beta chains were sequenced from one sample in a study of T cells in localized non-small cell lung cancer. The method was immunoSEQ multiplex PCR; TCRdb's version includes in-frame clones alone and lacks a portion of them. The top ten hold 10% to 15% of the sample, which has a few thousand clones, roughly 28% seen once. Sample: lung tumor tissue, taken before any cancer treatment. These receptors were obtained from a woman aged 40-69 years with stage I lung adenocarcinoma.

The chain recombines TRBV30 with TRBJ1-3; D may be TRBD1 (5 bases). CDR1 is GTSNPN, CDR2 SVGIG, per germline (reference sequence). This CDR3 contains 13 residues. The V end was cut by 4 bases, the J end by 2 bases, with 9 bases between. The CDR3 sequence is CAWNPGTGNTIYF. As DNA, the CDR3 is TGTGCCTGGAATCCAGGGACTGGAAACACCATATATTTT.

Judged by abundance, this clone is medium-sized. The chain joins TRBV11-3 to TRBJ2-2, with D uncertain. The CDR3 has 14 amino acids. CDR1 is SGHNT and CDR2 is YENEEA in the germline V gene. The ends were cut back, 2 bases at V and 2 bases at J, with 6 bases in the middle. This CDR3 reads CASSLQPNTGELFF. CDR3 nucleotide sequence: TGTGCCAGCAGCTTACAGCCTAACACCGGGGAGCTGTTTTTT. The whole variable domain, remainder taken from reference TRBV11-3 and TRBJ2-2, is EAGVVQSPRYKIIEKKQPVAFWCNPISGHNTLYWYLQNLGQGPELLIRYENEEAVDDSQLPKDRFSAERLKGVDSTLKIQPAELGDSAVYLCASSLQPNTGELFFGEGSRLTVL.

The CDR3 sequence: CASSANSQGEAFF. The CDR3, as DNA: TGTGCCAGCTCAGCGAATTCCCAGGGGGAAGCTTTCTTT. The chain employs TRBV18 and TRBJ1-1; tentative D call: TRBD1 (6 bases). The ends were cut back, 5 bases at V and 8 bases at J, with 15 bases in the middle. Germline CDR1 reads KGHSH; CDR2 reads LQKENI. The CDR3 spans 13 residues.

This chain joins TRBV6-8 and TRBJ2-5; possibly TRBD2 for D (5 bases). Trimming took 5 bases from V and 5 from J, leaving 12 bases between them. There are 13 residues in the CDR3. Germline CDR1 is MNHGY and CDR2 is SAAAGT. The CDR3 coding sequence is TGTGCCAGCAGTCCTCGGGGTCGGGAGACCCAGTACTTC. This sequence encodes CASSPRGRETQYF.

The rearrangement joins TRBV6-8 to TRBJ1-5, with 7 bases identical to TRBD1. The germline CDR1 and CDR2 sequences are MNHGY and SAAAGT. This CDR3 has 14 residues. V lost 3 bases to trimming and J lost 7 bases; unmatched junction nucleotides: 6. The CDR3 nucleotides are TGTGCCAGCAGTTATCGGATCAGGGGGCAGCCCCAGCATTTT. Encoded protein: CASSYRIRGQPQHF.

V and J are TRBV28 and TRBJ2-1; D assignment may be TRBD1 or TRBD2 (5 bases each). V was shortened by 5 bases and J by 4 bases, with 24 bases between the two germline ends. The CDR3 is 18 amino acids. CDR1 and CDR2 (germline): MDHEN, SYDVKM. DNA for the CDR3: TGTGCCAGCAGTCCTACGCCAGGGAGTAGCCAAGGGTACAATGAGCAGTTCTTC. Translating gives CASSPTPGSSQGYNEQFF.

The chain uses TRBV7-7 and TRBJ2-3; 9 nucleotides agree with TRBD1. Germline CDR1 is SSHAT and CDR2 is FNYEAQ (reference sequence). This CDR3 comprises 16 residues. Trimming took 5 bases from V and 6 from J; bases not matched to a gene: 12. The CDR3 DNA is TGTGCCAGCAGCCCTCCCCGGACAGGGGTATCGGATACGCAGTATTTT. This codes for CASSPPRTGVSDTQYF. Together with reference TRBV7-7 and TRBJ2-3, the CDR3 gives the full variable domain: GAGVSQSPRYKVTKRGQDVTLRCDPISSHATLYWYQQALGQGPEFLTYFNYEAQPDKSGLPSDRFSAERPEGSISTLTIQRTEQRDSAMYRCASSPPRTGVSDTQYFGPGTRLTVL.

This clone was counted only a few times. Read data end 1 residue before the CDR3 end; the end is taken from the germline J gene. The chain recombines TRBV6-1 with TRBJ2-2; D gene uncertain. Between the trimmed V and J ends, which lost 1 base and 2 bases, there was a span of 2 bases. CDR3 length: 13 amino acids. Per the germline V gene, CDR1 is MNHNS and CDR2 is SASEGT. This CDR3 reads CASSEDNTGELFF. CDR3 DNA (partial): TGTGCCAGCAGTGAAGACAACACCGGGGAGCTGTTT.

The chain is built from TRBV19 and TRBJ2-5; 8 bases match TRBD2. Germline lookup yields CDR1 LNHDA and CDR2 SQIVND (reference sequence). V lost 3 bases and J lost 4; bases outside the gene matches: 7. The CDR3 has 15 residues. CDR3 sequence: CASSMGVAGTETQYF. The CDR3 nucleotides are TGTGCCAGTAGTATGGGGGTAGCGGGAACAGAGACCCAGTACTTC.

The chain has TRBV6-8 and TRBJ2-5, with D possibly TRBD2 on 6 matching bases. This CDR3 has 15 residues. Germline-derived CDR1 and CDR2 are MNHGY and SAAAGT. V lost 7 bases to trimming and J lost 4 bases, with 19 bases between them. The CDR3 region has the DNA TGTGCCAGCATTACAAAGACTAGTGGGCGAGAGACCCAGTACTTC. Its translation is CASITKTSGRETQYF.

The chain combines TRBV29-1 with TRBJ2-3; D is ambiguous. The CDR3 has 14 residues. CDR1 SQVTM and CDR2 ANQGSEA come from the germline V gene. Trimming took 6 bases from V and 0 from J, leaving 13 bases between them. CDR3 in DNA: TGCAGCGTCCGACGGTCCTCTAGCACAGATACGCAGTATTTT. Protein: CSVRRSSSTDTQYF.

Relative to its sample, this clone is large. The genes are TRBV6-8 and TRBJ1-1; D not resolved. The germline CDR1 and CDR2 sequences are MNHGY and SAAAGT. The length of the CDR3 is 14 residues. Deletions cut 8 bases from V and 3 bases from J, with 16 bases between. As DNA, the CDR3 is TGTGCCAGCTCCCGGCGGGTCCGGGACACTGAAGCTTTCTTT. Protein: CASSRRVRDTEAFF.

The rearrangement uses TRBV6-9 and TRBJ2-7, with D perhaps TRBD2 (6 bases). The CDR3 runs 13 residues. Germline loops: CDR1 MNHGY, CDR2 SVAAGI. The V gene lost 8 bases and the J gene lost 7 bases, with 18 bases spanning the gap. CDR3 sequence reads: CASGDPPAGEQYF. The CDR3, as DNA: TGTGCCAGCGGGGATCCCCCCGCGGGGGAGCAGTACTTC.

V is TRBV18 and J is TRBJ2-2, with TRBD1 identical over 9 bases. The CDR3 runs 17 residues. The V gene end was trimmed by 5 bases and the J gene end by 3 bases; junction bases not matched to a gene: 10. CDR1 and CDR2 from the germline V gene are KGHSH and LQKENI. This CDR3 reads CASSSRKGTGYTGELFF. CDR3 in DNA: TGTGCCAGCTCATCAAGAAAAGGGACAGGGTACACCGGGGAGCTGTTTTTT.

This chain connects TRBV27 to TRBJ2-7; no firm D call. Trimming pared 2 bases from V and 0 bases from J, leaving 11 bases between. This CDR3 spans 15 amino acids. From germline, CDR1 is MNHEY and CDR2 SMNVEV (reference sequence). The CDR3 DNA sequence: TGTGCCAGCAGTTTAGGTAGCTGGAGCTCCTACGAGCAGTACTTC. The encoded protein is CASSLGSWSSYEQYF.

The chain combines TRBV7-6 with TRBJ2-1; weak D call: TRBD2 (6 bases). CDR1 and CDR2 (germline): SGHVS, FNYEAQ. Trimming stripped 2 bases from V and 5 bases from J, with 19 bases between. This CDR3 is built from 17 residues. The CDR3 coding sequence is TGTGCCAGCAGCTTAACGTTCGGCGGGGACTTAAACAATGAGCAGTTCTTC. Translation: CASSLTFGGDLNNEQFF.

This clone was seen a handful of times. The V and J genes are TRBV18 and TRBJ2-7; 9 bases align to TRBD1. The CDR3 length is 15 residues. The ends lost 3 bases at V and 1 base at J; junction bases unmatched: 4. Germline V gene lookup returns CDR1 KGHSH and CDR2 LQKENI. The CDR3, as DNA: TGTGCCAGCTCACCCTCAGGGACAGGGTCCTACGAGCAGTACTTC. Amino acids: CASSPSGTGSYEQYF.

The rearrangement joins TRBV28 to TRBJ2-1; D remains ambiguous. Germline assignment: CDR1 MDHEN and CDR2 SYDVKM. Trimming removed 5 bases at V and 2 bases at J, with 13 bases between. The CDR3 is 15 amino acids. The CDR3 nucleotides read TGTGCCAGCAGTCCCCTGCGGAAAGCCTACAATGAGCAGTTCTTC. It translates to CASSPLRKAYNEQFF.

The J gene is TRBJ1-4, the V gene TRBV6-8, with D hard to call. V was shortened by 5 bases and J by 0 bases, with 13 bases between the two germline ends. CDR1 is MNHGY and CDR2 is SAAAGT in the germline V gene. The CDR3 is 16 residues long. CDR3 DNA: TGTGCCAGCAGTGGAGCCTGGGGTGCAACTAATGAAAAACTGTTTTTT. The encoded protein is CASSGAWGATNEKLFF.

This clone was observed a handful of times. CDR3 loop: CASSFSRNGYTF. The DNA for the CDR3 is TGTGCCAGCAGTTTTAGCAGAAATGGCTACACCTTC. The chain has TRBV28 and TRBJ1-2, with D unclear. V was cut by 3 bases and J by 6 bases, with 8 bases left in between. Germline V gives CDR1 MDHEN, CDR2 SYDVKM. The CDR3 contains 12 residues.